This T cell receptor beta chain originates from a study of Graves' ophthalmopathy and Graves' hyperthyroidism. This clonotype came up many times. Beta-chain TCR CDR3 regions were amplified from RNA transcripts. In the first round, RT-PCR was carried out with HTBI primers, and a multiplex PCR formed the second round. TCRdb reprocessed the multiplex PCR reads with MiXCR, giving one entry per CDR3 protein. The sample records about 400,000 distinct CDR3 sequences, about a sixth being singletons. Germline-derived CDR1 and CDR2 are MDHEN and SYDVKM. The CDR3 extends over 13 amino acids. Trimming cost V 6 bases and J 3 bases, with 12 bases left between them.

The chain uses TRBV28 and TRBJ2-7, with D unresolved. Sequenced: peripheral blood. The source of this sequence is a woman aged 18-29 years with Graves' ophthalmopathy. In DNA form, the CDR3 reads TGTGCCAGCAGCTTAACCCTATACTACGAGCAGTACTTC. This encodes CASSLTLYYEQYF.